These 6 T cell receptor beta chains originate from one sample sequenced in a study of blood T cell repertoires in COVID-19. Libraries were prepared by immunoSEQ multiplex PCR; TCRdb keeps only in-frame clonotypes and omits some of them. Of about 220,000 clones listed, roughly 85% are singletons. Sequenced: peripheral blood. The receptors here all came from a woman aged 80 or over with acute or convalescent COVID-19.

The chain is built from TRBV10-3 and TRBJ1-3; 7 bases map to TRBD1. The trim removed 10 bases at V and 4 bases at J, leaving 4 bases unmatched. The germline V gene has CDR1 ENHRY and CDR2 SYGVKD. The CDR3 is 12 residues long. The CDR3 DNA is TGTGCCACAAGGGACAGCGGAAACACCATATATTTT. It yields the protein CATRDSGNTIYF.

V usage is TRBV4-1 and J usage is TRBJ2-7; the match to TRBD1 covers 11 bases. Germline CDR1 is MGHRA and CDR2 is YSYEKL. The J segment lost 0 bases and the V segment lost 1 base, leaving 11 bases of the junction unmatched. This CDR3 comprises 19 residues. The DNA for the CDR3 is TGCGCCAGCAGCCAAGCCGGGACAGGGGGTCCAGCCCTCTCCTACGAGCAGTACTTC. Protein product: CASSQAGTGGPALSYEQYF.

V gene TRBV27 combines with J gene TRBJ2-7; D is possibly TRBD1 (5 bases). This CDR3 has 17 residues. V gave up 2 bases and J gave up 1 base, with 18 bases separating them. Germline CDR1 is MNHEY and CDR2 is SMNVEV (reference sequence). CDR3 in DNA: TGTGCCAGCAGTTTACCAGGAACGACCCAGGGTTCCTACGAGCAGTACTTC. Encoded protein: CASSLPGTTQGSYEQYF.

V gene TRBV9 combines with J gene TRBJ1-6, with TRBD1 as a possible D gene (5 bases). V lost 3 bases and J 6 bases, leaving 7 bases between the germline ends. The CDR3 consists of 13 residues. CDR1 and CDR2 (germline): SGDLS, YYNGEE. This CDR3 reads CASSGRVNSPLHF. Written as DNA, the CDR3 is TGTGCCAGCAGCGGCAGGGTTAATTCACCCCTCCACTTT.

V is TRBV11-3 and J is TRBJ2-2; the D gene is possibly TRBD2 (6 bases). This CDR3 contains 15 residues. Germline-derived CDR1 and CDR2 are SGHNT and YENEEA. V was cut by 0 bases and J by 5 bases, with 10 bases left in between. CDR3 region: CASSLERAGTGELFF. CDR3 bases: TGTGCCAGCAGCTTAGAAAGGGCGGGGACCGGGGAGCTGTTTTTT. The whole variable domain, remainder taken from reference TRBV11-3 and TRBJ2-2, is EAGVVQSPRYKIIEKKQPVAFWCNPISGHNTLYWYLQNLGQGPELLIRYENEEAVDDSQLPKDRFSAERLKGVDSTLKIQPAELGDSAVYLCASSLERAGTGELFFGEGSRLTVL.

The rearrangement uses TRBV5-6 and TRBJ1-4; no clear D. CDR3 length: 13 residues. Trimming pared 0 bases from V and 7 bases from J, leaving 7 bases between. Germline-derived CDR1 and CDR2 are SGHDT and YYEEEE. CDR3 residues: CASSLERREKLFF. CDR3 DNA sequence: TGTGCCAGCAGCTTGGAGCGGCGTGAAAAACTGTTTTTT.